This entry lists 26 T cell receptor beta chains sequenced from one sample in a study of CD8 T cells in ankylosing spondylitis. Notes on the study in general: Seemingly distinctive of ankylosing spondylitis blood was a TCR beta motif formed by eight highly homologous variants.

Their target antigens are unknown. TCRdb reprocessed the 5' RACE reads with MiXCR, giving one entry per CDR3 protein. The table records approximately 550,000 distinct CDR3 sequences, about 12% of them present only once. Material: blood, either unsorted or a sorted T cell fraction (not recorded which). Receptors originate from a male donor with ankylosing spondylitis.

In DNA, the CDR3 is TGTGCCAGCAGGGACGGGCGGAGCTCTGGAAACACCATATATTTT. Its translation: CASRDGRSSGNTIYF. This chain connects TRBV3-1 to TRBJ1-3; D gene ambiguous. Trimming removed 6 bases at V and 0 bases at J, with 12 bases between. Germline V CDR1 and CDR2: LGHDT, YNNKEL (reference sequence). This CDR3 has 15 amino acids.

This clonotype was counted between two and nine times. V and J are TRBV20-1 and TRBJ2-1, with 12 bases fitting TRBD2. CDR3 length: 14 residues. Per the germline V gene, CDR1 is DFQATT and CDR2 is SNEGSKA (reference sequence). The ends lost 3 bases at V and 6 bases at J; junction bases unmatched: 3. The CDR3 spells CSARTSGRRNEQFF. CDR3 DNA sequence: TGCAGTGCTAGGACTAGCGGGAGACGCAATGAGCAGTTCTTC.

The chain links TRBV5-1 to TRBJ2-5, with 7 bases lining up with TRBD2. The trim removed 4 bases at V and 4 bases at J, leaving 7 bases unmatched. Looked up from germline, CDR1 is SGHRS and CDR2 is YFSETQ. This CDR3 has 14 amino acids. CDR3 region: CASSTGGPGETQYF. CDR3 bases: TGCGCCAGCAGCACGGGAGGCCCTGGAGAGACCCAGTACTTC.

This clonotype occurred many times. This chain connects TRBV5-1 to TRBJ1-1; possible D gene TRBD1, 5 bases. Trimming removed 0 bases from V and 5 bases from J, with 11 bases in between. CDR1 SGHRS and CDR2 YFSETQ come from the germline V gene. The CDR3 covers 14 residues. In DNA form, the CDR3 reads TGCGCCAGCAGCTTGGCCGGGGGGAGAACTGAAGCTTTCTTT. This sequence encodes CASSLAGGRTEAFF.

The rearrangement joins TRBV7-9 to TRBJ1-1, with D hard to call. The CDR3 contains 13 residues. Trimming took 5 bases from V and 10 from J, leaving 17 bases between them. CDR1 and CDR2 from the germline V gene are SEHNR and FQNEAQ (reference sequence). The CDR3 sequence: CASSQDPPLAAFF. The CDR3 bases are TGTGCCAGCAGCCAGGATCCTCCTCTCGCAGCTTTCTTT.

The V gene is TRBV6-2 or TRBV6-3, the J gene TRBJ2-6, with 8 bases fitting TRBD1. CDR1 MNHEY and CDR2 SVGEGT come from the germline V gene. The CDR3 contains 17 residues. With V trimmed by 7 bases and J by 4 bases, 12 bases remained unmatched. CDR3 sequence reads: CASTFPSGGPGANVLTF. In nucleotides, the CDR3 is TGTGCCAGCACCTTCCCCTCAGGGGGCCCCGGGGCCAACGTCCTGACTTTC.

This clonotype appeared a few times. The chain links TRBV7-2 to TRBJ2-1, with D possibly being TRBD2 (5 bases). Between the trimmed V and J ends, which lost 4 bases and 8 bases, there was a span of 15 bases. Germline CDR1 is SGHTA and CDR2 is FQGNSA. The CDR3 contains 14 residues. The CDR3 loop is CASSSGVGRHEQFF. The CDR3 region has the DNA TGTGCCAGCAGCTCCGGGGTCGGCCGACATGAGCAGTTCTTC.

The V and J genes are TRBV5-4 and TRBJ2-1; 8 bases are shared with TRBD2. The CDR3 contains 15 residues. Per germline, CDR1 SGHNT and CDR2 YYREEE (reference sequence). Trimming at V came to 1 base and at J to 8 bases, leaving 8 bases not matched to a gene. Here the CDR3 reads CASSLMTGGPDEQFF. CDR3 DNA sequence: TGTGCCAGCAGCTTGATGACGGGAGGGCCGGATGAGCAGTTCTTC.

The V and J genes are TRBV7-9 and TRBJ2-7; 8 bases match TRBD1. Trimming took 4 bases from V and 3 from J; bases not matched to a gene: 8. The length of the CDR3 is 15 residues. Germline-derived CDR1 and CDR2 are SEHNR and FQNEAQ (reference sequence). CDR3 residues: CASSSDRGSIYEQYF. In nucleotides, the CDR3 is TGTGCCAGCAGCTCCGACAGGGGATCCATCTACGAGCAGTACTTC.

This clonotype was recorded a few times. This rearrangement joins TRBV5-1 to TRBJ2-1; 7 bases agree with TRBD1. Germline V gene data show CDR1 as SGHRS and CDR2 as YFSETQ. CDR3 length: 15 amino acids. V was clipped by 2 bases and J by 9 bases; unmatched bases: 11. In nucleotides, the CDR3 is TGCGCCAGCAGCTTCGGGACGTCGGCAGGGGGTGAGCAGTTCTTC. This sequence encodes CASSFGTSAGGEQFF.

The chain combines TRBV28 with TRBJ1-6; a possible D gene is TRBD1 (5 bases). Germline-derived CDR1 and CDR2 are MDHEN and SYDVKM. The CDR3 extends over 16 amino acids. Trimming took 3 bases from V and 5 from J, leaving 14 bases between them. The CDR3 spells CASSFRGEADNSPLHF. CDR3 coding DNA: TGTGCCAGCAGTTTCCGGGGGGAGGCCGATAATTCACCCCTCCACTTT.

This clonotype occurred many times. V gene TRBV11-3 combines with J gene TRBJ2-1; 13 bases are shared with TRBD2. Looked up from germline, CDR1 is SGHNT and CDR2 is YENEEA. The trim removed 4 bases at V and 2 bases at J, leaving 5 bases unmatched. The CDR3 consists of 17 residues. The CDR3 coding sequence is TGTGCCAGCAGCTCCGGGACTAGCGGGGTGCCCTACAATGAGCAGTTCTTC. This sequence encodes CASSSGTSGVPYNEQFF.

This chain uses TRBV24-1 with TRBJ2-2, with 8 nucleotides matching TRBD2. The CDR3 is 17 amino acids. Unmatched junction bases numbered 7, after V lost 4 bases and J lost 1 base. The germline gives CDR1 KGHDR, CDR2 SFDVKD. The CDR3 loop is CATSDHSGTKNTGELFF. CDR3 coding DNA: TGTGCCACCAGTGACCATAGCGGGACTAAGAACACCGGGGAGCTGTTTTTT.

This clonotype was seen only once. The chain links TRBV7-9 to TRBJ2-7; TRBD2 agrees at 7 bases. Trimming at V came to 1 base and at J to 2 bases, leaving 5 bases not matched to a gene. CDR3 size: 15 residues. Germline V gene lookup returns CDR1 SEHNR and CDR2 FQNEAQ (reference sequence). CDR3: CASSLGSSGPYEQYV. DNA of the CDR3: TGTGCCAGCAGCTTAGGTTCTAGCGGCCCCTACGAGCAGTACGTC.

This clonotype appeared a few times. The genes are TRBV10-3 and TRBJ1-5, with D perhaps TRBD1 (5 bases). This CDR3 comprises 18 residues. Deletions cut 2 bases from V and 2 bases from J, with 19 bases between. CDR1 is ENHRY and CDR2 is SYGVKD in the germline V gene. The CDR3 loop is CAISEGFGARVRNQPQHF. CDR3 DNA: TGTGCCATCAGTGAGGGGTTCGGGGCCCGGGTCCGCAATCAGCCCCAGCATTTT.

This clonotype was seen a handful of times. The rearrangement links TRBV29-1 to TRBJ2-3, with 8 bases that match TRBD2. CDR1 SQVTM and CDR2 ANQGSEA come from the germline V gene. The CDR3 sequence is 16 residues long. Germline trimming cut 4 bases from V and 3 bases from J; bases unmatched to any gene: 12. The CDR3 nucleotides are TGCAGCGTTGGAGGTACTAGCGGAAGGGGAACAGATACGCAGTATTTT. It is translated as CSVGGTSGRGTDTQYF.

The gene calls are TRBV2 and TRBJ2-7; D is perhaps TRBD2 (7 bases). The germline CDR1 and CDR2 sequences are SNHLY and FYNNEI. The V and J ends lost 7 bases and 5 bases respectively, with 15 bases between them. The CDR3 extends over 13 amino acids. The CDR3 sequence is CASKTGGGDEQYF. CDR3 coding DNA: TGTGCCAGCAAGACGGGGGGCGGAGACGAGCAGTACTTC.

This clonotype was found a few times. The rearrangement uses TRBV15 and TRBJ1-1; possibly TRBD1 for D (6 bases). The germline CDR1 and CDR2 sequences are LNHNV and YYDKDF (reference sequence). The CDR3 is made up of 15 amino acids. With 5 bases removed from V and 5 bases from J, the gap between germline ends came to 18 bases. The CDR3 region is CATSGGYRVVTEAFF. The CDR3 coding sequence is TGTGCCACCAGCGGTGGCTACAGGGTCGTGACTGAAGCTTTCTTT.

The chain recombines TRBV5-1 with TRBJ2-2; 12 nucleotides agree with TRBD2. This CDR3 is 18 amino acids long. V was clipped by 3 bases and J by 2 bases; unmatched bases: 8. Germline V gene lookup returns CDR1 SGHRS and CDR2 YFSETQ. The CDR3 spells CASSSTSGRIANTGELFF. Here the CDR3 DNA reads TGCGCCAGCAGCTCCACTAGCGGGAGGATCGCAAACACCGGGGAGCTGTTTTTT.

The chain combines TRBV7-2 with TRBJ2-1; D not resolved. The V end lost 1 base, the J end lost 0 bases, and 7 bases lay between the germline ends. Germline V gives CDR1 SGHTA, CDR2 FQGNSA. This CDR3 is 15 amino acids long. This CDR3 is CASSLVLHSYNEQFF. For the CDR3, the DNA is TGTGCCAGCAGCTTAGTCCTCCACTCCTACAATGAGCAGTTCTTC. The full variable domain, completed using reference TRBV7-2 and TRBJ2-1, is GAGVSQSPSNKVTEKGKDVELRCDPISGHTALYWYRQSLGQGLEFLIYFQGNSAPDKSGLPSDRFSAERTGGSVSTLTIQRTQQEDSAVYLCASSLVLHSYNEQFFGPGTRLTVL.

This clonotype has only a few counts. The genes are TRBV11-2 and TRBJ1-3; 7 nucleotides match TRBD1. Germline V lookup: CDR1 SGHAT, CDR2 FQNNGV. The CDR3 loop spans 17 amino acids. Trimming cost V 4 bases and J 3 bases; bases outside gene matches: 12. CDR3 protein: CASSSDAGGSYGNTIYF. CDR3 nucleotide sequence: TGTGCCAGCAGCTCCGACGCAGGGGGAAGTTATGGAAACACCATATATTTT.

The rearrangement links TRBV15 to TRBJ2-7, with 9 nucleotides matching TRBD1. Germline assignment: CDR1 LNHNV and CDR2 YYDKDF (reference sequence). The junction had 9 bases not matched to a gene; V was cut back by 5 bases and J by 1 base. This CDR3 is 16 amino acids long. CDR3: CATSGPAGQGSYEQYF. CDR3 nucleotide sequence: TGTGCCACCAGCGGCCCTGCGGGACAGGGATCCTACGAGCAGTACTTC.

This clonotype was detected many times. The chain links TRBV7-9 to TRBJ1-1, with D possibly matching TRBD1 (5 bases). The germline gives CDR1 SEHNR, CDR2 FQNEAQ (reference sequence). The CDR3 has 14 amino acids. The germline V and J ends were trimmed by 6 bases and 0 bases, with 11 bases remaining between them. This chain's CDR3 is CASRPEGLNTEAFF. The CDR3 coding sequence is TGTGCCAGCAGGCCCGAGGGGTTGAACACTGAAGCTTTCTTT.

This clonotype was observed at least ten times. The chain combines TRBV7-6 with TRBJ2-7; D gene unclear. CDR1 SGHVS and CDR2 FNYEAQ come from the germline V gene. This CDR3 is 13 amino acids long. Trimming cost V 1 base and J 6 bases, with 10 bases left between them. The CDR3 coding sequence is TGTGCCAGCAGCTTAGAAGTCGGCCGCGAGCAGTACTTC. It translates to CASSLEVGREQYF.

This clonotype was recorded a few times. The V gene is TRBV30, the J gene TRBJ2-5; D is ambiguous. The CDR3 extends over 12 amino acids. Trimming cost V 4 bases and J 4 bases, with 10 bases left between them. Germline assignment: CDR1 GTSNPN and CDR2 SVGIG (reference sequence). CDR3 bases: TGTGCCTGGACAAGACAAGGAGAGACCCAGTACTTC. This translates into CAWTRQGETQYF.

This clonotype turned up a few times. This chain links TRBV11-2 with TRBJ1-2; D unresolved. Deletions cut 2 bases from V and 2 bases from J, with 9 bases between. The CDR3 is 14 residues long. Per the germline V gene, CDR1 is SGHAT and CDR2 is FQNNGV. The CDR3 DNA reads TGTGCCAGCAGCTTACTGACACCCAACTATGGCTACACCTTC. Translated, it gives CASSLLTPNYGYTF.